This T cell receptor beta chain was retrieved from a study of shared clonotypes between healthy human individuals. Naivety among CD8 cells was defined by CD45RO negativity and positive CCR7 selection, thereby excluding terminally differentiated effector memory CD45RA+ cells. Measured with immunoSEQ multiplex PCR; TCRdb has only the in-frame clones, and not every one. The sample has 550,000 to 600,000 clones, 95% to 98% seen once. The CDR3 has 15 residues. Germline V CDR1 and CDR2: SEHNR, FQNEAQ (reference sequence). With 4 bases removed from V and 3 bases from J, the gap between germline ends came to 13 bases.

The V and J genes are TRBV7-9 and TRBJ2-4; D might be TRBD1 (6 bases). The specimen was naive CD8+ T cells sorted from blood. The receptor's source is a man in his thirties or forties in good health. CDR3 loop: CASSSQGFDKNIQYF. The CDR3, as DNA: TGTGCCAGCAGCTCACAGGGTTTCGACAAAAACATTCAGTACTTC. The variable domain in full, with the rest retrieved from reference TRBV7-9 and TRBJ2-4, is DTGVSQNPRHKITKRGQNVTFRCDPISEHNRLYWYRQTLGQGPEFLTYFQNEAQLEKSRLLSDRFSAERPKGSFSTLEIQRTEQGDSAMYLCASSSQGFDKNIQYFGAGTRLSVL.